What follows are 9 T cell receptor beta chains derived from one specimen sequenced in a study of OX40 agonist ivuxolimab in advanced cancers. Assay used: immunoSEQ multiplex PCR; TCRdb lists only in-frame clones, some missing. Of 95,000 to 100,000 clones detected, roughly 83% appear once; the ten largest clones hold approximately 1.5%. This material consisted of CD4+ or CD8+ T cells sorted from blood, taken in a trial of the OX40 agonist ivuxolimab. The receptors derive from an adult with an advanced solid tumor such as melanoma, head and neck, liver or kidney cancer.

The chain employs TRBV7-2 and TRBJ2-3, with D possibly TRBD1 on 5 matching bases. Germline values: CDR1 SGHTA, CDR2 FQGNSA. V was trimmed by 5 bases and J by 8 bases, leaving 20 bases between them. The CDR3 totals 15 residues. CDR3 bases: TGTGCCAGCAGCCAGGCGTCAAGGGCCCAGGGTACGCAGTATTTT. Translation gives CASSQASRAQGTQYF.

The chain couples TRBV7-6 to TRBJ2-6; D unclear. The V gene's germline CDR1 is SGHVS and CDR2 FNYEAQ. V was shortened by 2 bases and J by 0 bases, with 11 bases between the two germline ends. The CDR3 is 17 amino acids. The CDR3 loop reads CASSLRISSSGANVLTF. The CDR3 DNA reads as TGTGCCAGCAGCTTACGTATTTCGAGCTCTGGGGCCAACGTCCTGACTTTC.

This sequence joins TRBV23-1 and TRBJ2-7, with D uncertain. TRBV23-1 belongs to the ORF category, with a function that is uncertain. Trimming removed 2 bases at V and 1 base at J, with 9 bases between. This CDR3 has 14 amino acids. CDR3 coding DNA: TGCGCCAGCAGTCAAATCCCTACATCCTACGAGCAGTACTTC. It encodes CASSQIPTSYEQYF.

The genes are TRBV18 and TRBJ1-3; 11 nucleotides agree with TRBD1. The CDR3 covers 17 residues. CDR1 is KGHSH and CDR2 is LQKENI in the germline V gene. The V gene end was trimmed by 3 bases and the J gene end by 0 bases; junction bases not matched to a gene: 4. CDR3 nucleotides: TGTGCCAGCTCACCGGACAGGGGGCGGCCCTCTGGAAACACCATATATTTT. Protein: CASSPDRGRPSGNTIYF.

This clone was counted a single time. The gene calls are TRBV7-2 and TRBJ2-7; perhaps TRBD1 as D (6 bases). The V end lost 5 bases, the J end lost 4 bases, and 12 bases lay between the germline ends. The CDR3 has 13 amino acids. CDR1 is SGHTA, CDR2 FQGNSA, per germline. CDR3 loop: CASSRTDRYEQYF. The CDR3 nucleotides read TGTGCCAGCAGCCGGACAGACCGATACGAGCAGTACTTC.

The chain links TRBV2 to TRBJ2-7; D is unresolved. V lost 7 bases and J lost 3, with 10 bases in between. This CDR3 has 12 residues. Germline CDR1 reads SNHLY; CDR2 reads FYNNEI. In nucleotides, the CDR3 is TGTGCCAGCAAATTAACTTACTACGAGCAGTACTTC. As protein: CASKLTYYEQYF.

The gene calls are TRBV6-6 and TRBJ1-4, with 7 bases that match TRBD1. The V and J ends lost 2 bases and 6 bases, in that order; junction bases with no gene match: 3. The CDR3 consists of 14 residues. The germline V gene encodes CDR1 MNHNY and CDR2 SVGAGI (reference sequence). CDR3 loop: CASSYRGHDEKLFF. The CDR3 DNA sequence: TGTGCCAGCAGTTACAGGGGGCATGATGAAAAACTGTTTTTT.

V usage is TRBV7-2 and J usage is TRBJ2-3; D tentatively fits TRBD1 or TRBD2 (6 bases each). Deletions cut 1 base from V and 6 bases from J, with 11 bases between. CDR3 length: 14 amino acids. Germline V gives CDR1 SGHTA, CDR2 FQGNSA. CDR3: CASSLGGARDTQYF. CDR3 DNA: TGTGCCAGCAGCTTAGGGGGGGCCCGGGATACGCAGTATTTT.

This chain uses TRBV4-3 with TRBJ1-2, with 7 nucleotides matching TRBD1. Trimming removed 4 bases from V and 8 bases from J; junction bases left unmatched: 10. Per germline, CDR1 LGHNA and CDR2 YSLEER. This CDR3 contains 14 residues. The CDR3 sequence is CASSPQRTGRGYTF. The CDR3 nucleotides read TGCGCCAGCAGCCCCCAGAGGACAGGTCGGGGCTACACCTTC.